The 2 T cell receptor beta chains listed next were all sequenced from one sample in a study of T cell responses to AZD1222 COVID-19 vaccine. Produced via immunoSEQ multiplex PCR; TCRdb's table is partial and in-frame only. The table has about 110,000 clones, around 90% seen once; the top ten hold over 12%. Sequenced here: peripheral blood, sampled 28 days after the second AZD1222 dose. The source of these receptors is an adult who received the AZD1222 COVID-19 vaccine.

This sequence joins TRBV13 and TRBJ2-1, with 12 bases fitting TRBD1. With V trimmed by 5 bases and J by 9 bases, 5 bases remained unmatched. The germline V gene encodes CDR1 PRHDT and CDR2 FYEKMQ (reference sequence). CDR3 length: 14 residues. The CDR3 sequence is CASSPGQGAAEQFF. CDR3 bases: TGTGCCAGCAGCCCGGGACAGGGGGCAGCTGAGCAGTTCTTC.

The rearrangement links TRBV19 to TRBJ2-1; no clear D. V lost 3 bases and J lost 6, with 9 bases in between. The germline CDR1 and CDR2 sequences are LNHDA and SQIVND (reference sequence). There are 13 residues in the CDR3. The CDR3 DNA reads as TGTGCCAGTAGTATTACTGGTTCCAATGAGCAGTTCTTC. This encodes CASSITGSNEQFF.